This T cell receptor beta chain was sequenced in a study of technical replicates of blood from a handful of donors. This CDR3 spans 13 amino acids. The V gene lost 0 bases and the J gene lost 11 bases, with 13 bases spanning the gap. The V gene's germline CDR1 is SGHNT and CDR2 YENEEA. Produced via immunoSEQ multiplex PCR; TCRdb's table is partial and in-frame only. The sample shows about 70,000 clones, roughly 92% of them seen only once. This TCR came from a human donor in good health. The chain is built from TRBV11-3 and TRBJ1-1; D remains ambiguous. Sequenced: T cells isolated from PBMCs. The CDR3 bases are TGTGCCAGCAGCTTAGATCCCGCAAATCGGGCTTTCTTT. Amino acid sequence: CASSLDPANRAFF.